One sample yielded the 9 T cell receptor beta chains listed below, sequenced in a study of blood T cell repertoires in COVID-19. Method: immunoSEQ multiplex PCR; TCRdb's copy keeps in-frame clones and lacks some. This table holds roughly 100,000 clones, under 85% found once. Sequenced: peripheral blood. These receptors all stem from a woman aged 55-70 years with acute or convalescent COVID-19.

This clone was recorded only once. The chain uses TRBV3-1 (or the pseudogene TRBV3-2) and TRBJ2-3, with D unresolved. The germline gives CDR1 LGHDT, CDR2 YNNKEL (reference sequence). This CDR3 contains 13 residues. V was cut by 4 bases and J by 5 bases, with 10 bases left in between. The CDR3 spells CASSPLRGDTQYF. The CDR3 nucleotides read TGTGCCAGCAGCCCACTCCGCGGAGATACGCAGTATTTT.

This clone appeared once. The chain uses TRBV18 and TRBJ1-4, with 7 bases matching TRBD1. Germline CDR1 and CDR2: KGHSH and LQKENI. V shed 0 bases and J 7 bases; nucleotides not matched to a gene: 8. CDR3 length equals 16 residues. CDR3 sequence: CASSPPIGTASEKLFF. In DNA form, the CDR3 reads TGTGCCAGCTCACCACCTATCGGGACAGCTAGTGAAAAACTGTTTTTT.

The rearrangement uses TRBV5-1 and TRBJ1-4; TRBD1 matches 7 bases. V lost 4 bases and J lost 2; bases outside the gene matches: 5. The CDR3 totals 15 residues. Germline V lookup: CDR1 SGHRS, CDR2 YFSETQ. CDR3 region: CASSLTGTTNEKLFF. For the CDR3, the DNA is TGCGCCAGCAGCCTGACAGGGACCACTAATGAAAAACTGTTTTTT.

The rearrangement links TRBV5-5 to TRBJ2-7, with a possible D match to TRBD2 (7 bases). V lost 0 bases and J 3 bases, leaving 13 bases between the germline ends. From germline, CDR1 is SGHKS and CDR2 YYEKEE (reference sequence). The CDR3 is 15 amino acids. This CDR3 is CASSLEGGGRYEQYF. The CDR3 region has the DNA TGTGCCAGCAGCTTGGAGGGCGGGGGCCGCTACGAGCAGTACTTC. Using reference TRBV5-5 and TRBJ2-7 for the parts outside the CDR3, the full variable domain is DAGVTQSPTHLIKTRGQQVTLRCSPISGHKSVSWYQQVLGQGPQFIFQYYEKEERGRGNFPDRFSARQFPNYSSELNVNALLLGDSALYLCASSLEGGGRYEQYFGPGTRLTVT.

The chain uses TRBV7-2 and TRBJ1-3; D is unresolved. This CDR3 is built from 15 residues. Deletions cut 5 bases from V and 0 bases from J, with 11 bases between. CDR1 is SGHTA and CDR2 is FQGNSA in the germline V gene. The CDR3 reads CASSPLPFSGNTIYF. CDR3 DNA sequence: TGTGCCAGCAGCCCACTCCCCTTCTCTGGAAACACCATATATTTT.

The chain carries TRBV5-4 and TRBJ2-1, with 9 bases fitting TRBD2. V was clipped by 1 base and J by 7 bases; unmatched bases: 6. Germline V gene lookup returns CDR1 SGHNT and CDR2 YYREEE (reference sequence). The CDR3 length is 15 residues. This CDR3 reads CASSLSSGSLNEQFF. CDR3 DNA sequence: TGTGCCAGCAGCTTGAGTAGCGGGAGCTTGAATGAGCAGTTCTTC.

The chain joins TRBV5-6 to TRBJ2-2, with a possible D match to TRBD1 (6 bases). Germline lookup yields CDR1 SGHDT and CDR2 YYEEEE. Trimming left V 3 bases short and J 10 bases short, with 19 bases between. The CDR3 is made up of 15 amino acids. As DNA, the CDR3 is TGTGCCAGCAGCTCCTCCGGGACACAGAGTGTGGAGCTGTTTTTT. Translating it yields CASSSSGTQSVELFF.

The V gene is TRBV11-2, the J gene TRBJ2-2; TRBD2 agrees at 7 bases. CDR1 SGHAT and CDR2 FQNNGV come from the germline V gene. V lost 5 bases to trimming and J lost 3 bases; unmatched junction nucleotides: 6. There are 15 residues in the CDR3. The CDR3 loop reads CASSTSGDHTGELFF. The CDR3 DNA is TGTGCCAGCAGCACGAGCGGGGACCACACCGGGGAGCTGTTTTTT.

The DNA of the CDR3 is TGTGCCAGCAGCTGGGAGACCCAGGCAGCTGAAGCTTTCTTT. Protein: CASSWETQAAEAFF. This chain joins TRBV5-6 and TRBJ1-1; unclear D gene. Looked up from germline, CDR1 is SGHDT and CDR2 is YYEEEE. V was cut by 3 bases and J by 6 bases, with 15 bases left in between. There are 14 residues in the CDR3.